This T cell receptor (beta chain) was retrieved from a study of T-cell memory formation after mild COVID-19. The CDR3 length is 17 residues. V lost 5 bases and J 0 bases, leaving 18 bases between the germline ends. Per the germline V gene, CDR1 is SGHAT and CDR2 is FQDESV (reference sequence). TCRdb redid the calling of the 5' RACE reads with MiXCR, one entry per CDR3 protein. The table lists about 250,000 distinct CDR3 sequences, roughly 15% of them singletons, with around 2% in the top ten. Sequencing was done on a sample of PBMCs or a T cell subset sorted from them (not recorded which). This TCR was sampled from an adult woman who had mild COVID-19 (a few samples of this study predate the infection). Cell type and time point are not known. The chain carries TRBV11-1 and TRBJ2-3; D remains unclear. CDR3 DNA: TGTGCCAGCAGCCATACCTACAGCGAGCCTAGCACAGATACGCAGTATTTT. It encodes CASSHTYSEPSTDTQYF.